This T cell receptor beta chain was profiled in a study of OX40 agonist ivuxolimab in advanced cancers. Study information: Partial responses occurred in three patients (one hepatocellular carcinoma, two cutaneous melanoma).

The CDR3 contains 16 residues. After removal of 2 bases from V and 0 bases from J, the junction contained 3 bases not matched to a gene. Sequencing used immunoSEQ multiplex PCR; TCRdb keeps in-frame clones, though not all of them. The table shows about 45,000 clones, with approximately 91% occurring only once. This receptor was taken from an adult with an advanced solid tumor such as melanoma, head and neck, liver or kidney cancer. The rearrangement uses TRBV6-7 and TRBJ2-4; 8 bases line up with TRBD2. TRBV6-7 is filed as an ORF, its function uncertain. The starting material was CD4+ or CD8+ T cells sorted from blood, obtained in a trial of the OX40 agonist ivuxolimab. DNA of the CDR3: TGTGCCAGCAGTTACGGCCTAGCGGGAGCCAAAAACATTCAGTACTTC. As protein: CASSYGLAGAKNIQYF.